This T cell receptor beta chain originates from a study of graft-versus-host responses after intestinal transplantation. Overall study results and limits: High graft-versus-host to host-versus-graft T cell clonal ratios marked allografts of patients with graft-donor macrochimerism. Detected in recipient marrow were GvH clones, some of which were first observed in ileum or blood.

Sequencing used immunoSEQ multiplex PCR; TCRdb keeps in-frame clones, though not all of them. The table records around 100,000 clones, approximately 93% of them present only once. Comments on this clone: Its antigen is still unknown.

The CDR3 is made up of 13 amino acids. Germline loops: CDR1 SQVTM, CDR2 ANQGSEA. The trim removed 6 bases at V and 8 bases at J, leaving 4 bases unmatched. The starting material was unstimulated CD8+ T cells sorted from spleen or lymph node cells, obtained before intestinal transplant. The chain carries TRBV29-1 and TRBJ1-6; 10 bases align to TRBD1. This clonotype originated in a human donor who received an intestinal transplant. CDR3 DNA: TGCAGCGTCGCCGGGACAGGGGATTCACCCCTCCACTTT. It yields the protein CSVAGTGDSPLHF.